This TCR beta chain was sequenced during a study of blood T cells in healthy people across ages. Regarding the study as a whole: TCR beta diversity correlated strongly with naive T cell percentage. Expanded clonotype shifts may have been confounded, as the donors had an unknown CMV status. Observed TCR beta diversity per million T cells went down as age went up. This fall followed a roughly linear course with age.

In terms of origin and age, donors were healthy Caucasian individuals from Russia aged roughly 6 to 95. The table lists this clonotype with a count of one. Its antigen remains unknown. The CDR3 contains 17 residues. V was pared by 0 bases and J by 2 bases, with 15 bases between. CDR1 MNHEY and CDR2 SVGAGI come from the germline V gene. Through a sample-barcoded 5' primer and a J-beta primer mix, a second PCR was run for 7 to 11 cycles. MiXCR, applied by TCRdb to the 5' RACE reads, yields one record per CDR3 protein. The table has under 1 million distinct CDR3 sequences, roughly 44% seen once. This receptor was taken from a man between 60 and 75 years old in good health. Sequenced: blood. This chain connects TRBV6-5 to TRBJ2-3; weak D call: TRBD1 (5 bases). CDR3 bases: TGTGCCAGCAGTTACTCCCCCCTCCCAGGGCCCACAGATACGCAGTATTTT. Protein product: CASSYSPLPGPTDTQYF.